The 21 T cell receptor beta chains below come from one sample, sequenced in a study of T cells in narcolepsy. Sequenced by immunoSEQ multiplex PCR; TCRdb stores in-frame clones only, minus some. This sample yields some 30,000 clones, of which 84% are seen a single time; around 1.3% belongs to the top ten. The sequenced material came from CD45RA- memory CD4+ T cells from PBMCs. These receptors were obtained from a human donor with narcolepsy.

The chain carries TRBV30 and TRBJ2-5, with 7 bases identical to TRBD1. The CDR3 runs to 18 residues. Germline trimming cut 3 bases from V and 2 bases from J; bases unmatched to any gene: 18. In germline, CDR1 is GTSNPN, CDR2 SVGIG (reference sequence). The CDR3, as DNA: TGTGCCTGGAGCTCTTCTTTAAGATTGGGACAGAAACAAGAGACCCAGTACTTC. It codes for CAWSSSLRLGQKQETQYF.

J is TRBJ1-3 and V is TRBV30; D is ambiguous. The CDR3 sequence is 13 residues long. The germline CDR1 and CDR2 sequences are GTSNPN and SVGIG (reference sequence). V was pared by 0 bases and J by 3 bases, with 6 bases between. CDR3 loop: CAWSVLSGNTIYF. CDR3 coding DNA: TGTGCCTGGAGTGTATTGAGTGGAAACACCATATATTTT.

V usage is TRBV4-2 and J usage is TRBJ2-7, with a tentative D call TRBD2 (5 bases). CDR3 length: 13 residues. CDR1 and CDR2 (germline): LGHNA, YNFKEQ. Trimming took 5 bases from V and 7 from J, leaving 15 bases between them. Written as DNA, the CDR3 is TGTGCCAGCAGCTCAGAACAGAGGGCTGAGCAGTACTTC. Protein product: CASSSEQRAEQYF.

J is TRBJ2-3 and V is TRBV18; either TRBD1 or TRBD2 may fit D (5 bases each). Germline V CDR1 and CDR2: KGHSH, LQKENI. V lost 3 bases to trimming and J lost 0 bases, with 19 bases between them. CDR3 length: 18 residues. This CDR3 is CASSPEIYGGSSTDTQYF. The CDR3 region has the DNA TGTGCCAGCTCACCGGAGATCTATGGGGGTTCTAGCACAGATACGCAGTATTTT. Looking up the rest from reference TRBV18 and TRBJ2-3 gives the full variable domain: NAGVMQNPRHLVRRRGQEARLRCSPMKGHSHVYWYRQLPEEGLKFMVYLQKENIIDESGMPKERFSAEFPKEGPSILRIQQVVRGDSAAYFCASSPEIYGGSSTDTQYFGPGTRLTVL.

CDR3 DNA sequence: TGTGCCAGTAGTATAGGGCCCGACCGGAATCAGCCCCAGCATTTT. It translates to CASSIGPDRNQPQHF. V and J are TRBV19 and TRBJ1-5; D is unresolved. The CDR3 extends over 15 amino acids. Per germline, CDR1 LNHDA and CDR2 SQIVND (reference sequence). The V end was cut by 1 base, the J end by 4 bases, with 11 bases between.

This clone was counted once. This chain connects TRBV9 to TRBJ1-1, with 7 bases that match TRBD1. Per the germline V gene, CDR1 is SGDLS and CDR2 is YYNGEE. The CDR3 contains 14 residues. J lost 0 bases, V lost 2 bases, and 1 base had no gene match. The CDR3 DNA is TGTGCCAGCAGCGTGGGACAGATGAACACTGAAGCTTTCTTT. This translates into CASSVGQMNTEAFF. Together with reference TRBV9 and TRBJ1-1, the CDR3 gives the full variable domain: DSGVTQTPKHLITATGQRVTLRCSPRSGDLSVYWYQQSLDQGLQFLIQYYNGEERAKGNILERFSAQQFPDLHSELNLSSLELGDSALYFCASSVGQMNTEAFFGQGTRLTVV.

V gene TRBV11-3 combines with J gene TRBJ2-3; D call uncertain. V lost 2 bases and J lost 5, with 14 bases in between. The CDR3 consists of 15 residues. Germline CDR1 is SGHNT and CDR2 is YENEEA. CDR3: CASSLFGGSGDTQYF. CDR3 bases: TGTGCCAGCAGCTTATTTGGCGGATCGGGAGATACGCAGTATTTT.

The chain links TRBV5-1 to TRBJ2-3, with 15 bases aligning to TRBD2. After removal of 4 bases from V and 4 bases from J, the junction contained 13 bases not matched to a gene. From germline, CDR1 is SGHRS and CDR2 YFSETQ. The CDR3 runs 19 residues. CDR3 protein: CASSPGGTSGGYGADTQYF. The DNA of the CDR3 is TGCGCCAGCAGCCCCGGCGGGACTAGCGGGGGGTACGGCGCAGATACGCAGTATTTT.

The chain is built from TRBV7-8 and TRBJ2-7; TRBD2 matches 7 bases. CDR3 size: 18 residues. The germline V gene has CDR1 SGHVS and CDR2 FQNEAQ. V lost 5 bases to trimming and J lost 6 bases; unmatched junction nucleotides: 22. The CDR3 here is CASSPLTSSSGLGREQYF. The CDR3 DNA is TGTGCCAGCAGCCCCCTGACTAGCTCGTCCGGTCTGGGTCGCGAGCAGTACTTC.

The chain has TRBV13 and TRBJ2-7; 7 bases line up with TRBD2. The CDR3 covers 14 residues. The V gene's germline CDR1 is PRHDT and CDR2 FYEKMQ (reference sequence). J lost 0 bases, V lost 5 bases, and 4 bases had no gene match. CDR3 residues: CASSRGTTSYEQYF. In nucleotides, the CDR3 is TGTGCCAGCAGCCGCGGGACTACCTCCTACGAGCAGTACTTC.

This clone was seen only once. The genes are TRBV11-3 and TRBJ2-4, with 9 positions matching TRBD1. V dropped 4 bases and J dropped 6; count of bases not matched to a gene: 7. The CDR3 has 15 residues. Germline-derived CDR1 and CDR2 are SGHNT and YENEEA. The CDR3 loop reads CASSSRTGAGNIQYF. In DNA form, the CDR3 reads TGTGCCAGCAGCTCCCGGACAGGGGCGGGAAACATTCAGTACTTC.

This clone was counted once. The CDR3 is CASSRRAPGQFTGELFF. The CDR3 region has the DNA TGTGCCAGCAGCCGACGGGCGCCGGGACAGTTCACCGGGGAGCTGTTTTTT. V and J are TRBV16 and TRBJ2-2, with 7 bases lining up with TRBD1. Per germline, CDR1 KGHSY and CDR2 FQNENV. J was trimmed by 4 bases and V by 4 bases; bases with no gene match: 12. The CDR3 is made up of 17 amino acids.

The chain combines TRBV10-1 with TRBJ2-3, with 16 bases identical to TRBD2. V shed 6 bases, J shed 1 base, and the junction held 7 bases outside the gene matches. The CDR3 is 18 amino acids. Germline assignment: CDR1 WNHNN and CDR2 SYGVQD (reference sequence). As DNA, the CDR3 is TGCGCCAGCAGCTCCGGGACTAGCGGGGGGGCCGGCACAGATACGCAGTATTTT. This translates into CASSSGTSGGAGTDTQYF.

The rearrangement joins TRBV7-9 to TRBJ1-6; unclear D gene. The germline gives CDR1 SEHNR, CDR2 FQNEAQ (reference sequence). The CDR3 runs 15 residues. Trimming took off 4 bases at V and 4 bases at J, with 11 bases between the two ends. Written as DNA, the CDR3 is TGTGCCAGCAGCTCAGCCATCCATTATAATTCACCCCTCCACTTT. Amino acids: CASSSAIHYNSPLHF.

The chain is built from TRBV11-2 and TRBJ2-7; possible D gene TRBD2, 6 bases. The V end was cut by 5 bases, the J end by 9 bases, with 14 bases between. The CDR3 sequence is 12 residues long. Germline V gene sequence: CDR1 SGHAT, CDR2 FQNNGV. CDR3 nucleotides: TGTGCCAGCAGCCTGGGGGGATCAGGGCAGTACTTC. It codes for CASSLGGSGQYF.

V is TRBV7-9 and J is TRBJ2-7; TRBD1 agrees at 10 bases. CDR1 and CDR2 (germline): SEHNR, FQNEAQ (reference sequence). This CDR3 is 14 amino acids long. V shed 6 bases and J 5 bases; nucleotides not matched to a gene: 7. CDR3 region: CASRLGQGMNEQYF. The DNA of the CDR3 is TGTGCCAGCAGACTGGGACAGGGGATGAACGAGCAGTACTTC.

The J gene is TRBJ2-7, the V gene TRBV15, with TRBD1 matching over 9 bases. The V gene's germline CDR1 is LNHNV and CDR2 YYDKDF (reference sequence). V was pared by 6 bases and J by 5 bases, with 11 bases of the junction left unmatched. There are 15 residues in the CDR3. The CDR3 spells CATSDEGQGRDEQYF. The CDR3 bases are TGTGCCACCAGTGATGAGGGACAGGGAAGGGACGAGCAGTACTTC.

This clone was seen more than once but under ten times. The genes are TRBV19 and TRBJ1-5; D may be TRBD1 (5 bases). Trimming removed 6 bases at V and 3 bases at J, with 12 bases between. Germline-derived CDR1 and CDR2 are LNHDA and SQIVND (reference sequence). CDR3 length: 14 amino acids. The CDR3: CASRVDNLNQPQHF. CDR3 DNA: TGTGCCAGTAGAGTGGACAACCTCAATCAGCCCCAGCATTTT.

This chain connects TRBV14 to TRBJ2-1; the match to TRBD2 covers 15 bases. The length of the CDR3 is 20 residues. With 0 bases clipped from V and 1 base from J, the junction kept 7 bases outside the gene matches. Looked up from germline, CDR1 is SGHDN and CDR2 is FVKESK. The CDR3 DNA reads TGTGCCAGCAGCCAAGATAGAGGGACTAGCGGGGGGCGTTCCTACAATGAGCAGTTCTTC. Translation: CASSQDRGTSGGRSYNEQFF.

The V gene is TRBV29-1, the J gene TRBJ2-7; maybe TRBD2 (5 bases). The V end was cut by 4 bases, the J end by 1 base, with 14 bases between. This CDR3 comprises 14 residues. CDR1 SQVTM and CDR2 ANQGSEA come from the germline V gene. This chain's CDR3 is CSVGGKRGSYEQYF. The CDR3 nucleotides read TGCAGCGTTGGAGGGAAGAGAGGGTCCTACGAGCAGTACTTC.

The chain has TRBV2 and TRBJ2-1, with D possibly TRBD2 on 6 matching bases. The CDR3 consists of 16 residues. The germline V gene encodes CDR1 SNHLY and CDR2 FYNNEI. V dropped 6 bases and J dropped 5 bases, with 20 bases sitting between them. Written as DNA, the CDR3 is TGTGCCAGCAGCCGGGAGTCGGGACTCCAGAACAATGAGCAGTTCTTC. Its protein is CASSRESGLQNNEQFF. Variable domain in full (rest from reference TRBV2 and TRBJ2-1): EPEVTQTPSHQVTQMGQEVILRCVPISNHLYFYWYRQILGQKVEFLVSFYNNEISEKSEIFDDQFSVERPDGSNFTLKIRSTKLEDSAMYFCASSRESGLQNNEQFFGPGTRLTVL.